This T cell receptor beta chain was identified in a study of beta chain features in type 1 diabetes. The CDR3 spans 14 residues. From germline, CDR1 is GTSNPN and CDR2 SVGIG (reference sequence). J lost 6 bases, V lost 3 bases, and 10 bases had no gene match. General study findings and limits: HLA effects on TCRB rearrangement stayed unresolved here. Shorter TCRB CDR3s, moderately but significantly so, marked every one of the four CD4+ subsets in Type 1 diabetes patients. Within patients, naive, central memory and Treg TCRB repertoires seemed more similar than within healthy donors.

This clone showed up just a few times. The antigen is undetermined. The sequenced template was cDNA made from the entire isolated RNA. Sequenced naive, central memory and regulatory T cell samples produced an average of about 3.6 million reads. Clones were sequenced by immunoSEQ multiplex PCR, and TCRdb holds only the in-frame ones, with some missing. In the table there are 150,000 or so clones, roughly 8% of which are singletons. Researchers reported sorting CD4+ naive, central memory, regulatory and stem cell-like memory cells via CD45RO/CCR7/CD25/CD127/CD95/CD27. V usage is TRBV30 and J usage is TRBJ2-7, with 8 bases identical to TRBD2. The receptor was isolated from a woman under 30 with type 1 diabetes. The sequencing input was central memory CD4+ T cells from blood. The CDR3 DNA reads TGTGCCTGGAGACCCCCTGGTAGCGGGGCCGAGCAGTACTTC. Its translation is CAWRPPGSGAEQYF.